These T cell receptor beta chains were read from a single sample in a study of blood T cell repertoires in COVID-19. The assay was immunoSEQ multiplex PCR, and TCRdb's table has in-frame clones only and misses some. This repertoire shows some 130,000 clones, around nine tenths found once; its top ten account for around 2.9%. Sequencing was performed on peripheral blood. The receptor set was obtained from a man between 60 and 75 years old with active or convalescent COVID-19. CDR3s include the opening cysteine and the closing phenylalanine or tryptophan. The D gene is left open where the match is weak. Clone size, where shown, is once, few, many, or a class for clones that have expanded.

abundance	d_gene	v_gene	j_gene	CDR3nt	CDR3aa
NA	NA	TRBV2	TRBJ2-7	TGTGCCAGCGAGGATACTAGCTCCTACGAGCAGTACTTC	CASEDTSSYEQYF
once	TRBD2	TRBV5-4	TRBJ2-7	TGTGCCAGCAGCTCCGAACCTAGCGGGGGCGAGCAGTACTTC	CASSSEPSGGEQYF
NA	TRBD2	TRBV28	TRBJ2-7	TGTGCCAGCATGTTGGGGCTAGCGGTCCCCTACGAGCAGTACTTC	CASMLGLAVPYEQYF
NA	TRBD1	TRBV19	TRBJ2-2	TGTGCCAGTAGTGGACAGGGCAGTAGTACCGGGGAGCTGTTTTTT	CASSGQGSSTGELFF
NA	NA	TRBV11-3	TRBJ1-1	TGTGCCAGCAGCCCCGGGTTGAACACTGAAGCTTTCTTT	CASSPGLNTEAFF
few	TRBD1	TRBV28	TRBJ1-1	TGTGCCAGCACACGGAGGGGGCGCAGGGGGGCTTTCTTT	CASTRRGRRGAFF
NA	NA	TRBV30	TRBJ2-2	TGTGCCTGGACTAGCTGGATCACCGGGGAGCTGTTTTTT	CAWTSWITGELFF
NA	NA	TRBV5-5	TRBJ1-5	TGTGCCAGCAGCTTAGGGACACCTTATAGCAATCAGCCCCAGCATTTT	CASSLGTPYSNQPQHF
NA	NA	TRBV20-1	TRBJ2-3	TGCAGTGCTAGTCGACCAGGGAATCCTAGAGATACGCAGTATTTT	CSASRPGNPRDTQYF
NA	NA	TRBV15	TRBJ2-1	TGTGCCACCAGCCCTCGGGGTAGCGCCTACAATGAGCAGTTCTTC	CATSPRGSAYNEQFF
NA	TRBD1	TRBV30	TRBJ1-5	TGTGCCTGGAGTGAGATGGACAGGAACAATCAGCCCCAGCATTTT	CAWSEMDRNNQPQHF
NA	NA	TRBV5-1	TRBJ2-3	TGCGCCAGCAGCCCGCCAGGGGACACAGATACGCAGTATTTT	CASSPPGDTDTQYF
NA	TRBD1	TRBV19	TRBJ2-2	TGTGCCAGCCGCCTGCAGGGGGTGAACACCGGGGAGCTGTTTTTT	CASRLQGVNTGELFF
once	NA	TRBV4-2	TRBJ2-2	TGTGCCAGCAGCCAAGAACGGACGTCGGGGACCGGGGAGCTGTTTTTT	CASSQERTSGTGELFF
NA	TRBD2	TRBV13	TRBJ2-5	TGTGCCAGCAGCTCGCGACTAGCGGGGACCCAAGAGACCCAGTACTTC	CASSSRLAGTQETQYF
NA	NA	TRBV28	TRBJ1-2	TGTGCCAGCAGTTTTCAGTATGGCTACACCTTC	CASSFQYGYTF
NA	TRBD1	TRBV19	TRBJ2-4	TGTGCCAGTAGTCCTGGGACAGAACGGGGCAAAAACATTCAGTACTTC	CASSPGTERGKNIQYF
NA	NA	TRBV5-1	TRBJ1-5	TGCGCCAGCAGCTTGGGTTCCGGGAGGGCAAATCAGCCCCAGCATTTT	CASSLGSGRANQPQHF
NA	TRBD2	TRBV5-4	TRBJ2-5	TGTGCCAGCAGTACGACGGGACTAGGACGAAAGACCCAGTACTTC	CASSTTGLGRKTQYF
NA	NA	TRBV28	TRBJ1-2	TGTGCCAGCAGTTACCAAAGGGGTAATTATGGCTACACCTTC	CASSYQRGNYGYTF
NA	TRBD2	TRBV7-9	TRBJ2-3	TGTGCCAGCAGGACAGCGGGGGGGCCCGGGACAGATACGCAGTATTTT	CASRTAGGPGTDTQYF
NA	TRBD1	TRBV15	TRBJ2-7	TGTGCCACCAGCTGGGGACAGCCCTACGAGCAGTACTTC	CATSWGQPYEQYF
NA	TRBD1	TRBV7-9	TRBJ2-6	TGTGCCAGCAGCGTTACAGGGGGCCCCTCTGGGGCCAACGTCCTGACTTTC	CASSVTGGPSGANVLTF
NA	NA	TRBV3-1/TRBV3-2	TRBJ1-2	TGTGCCAGCAGCCAAGACTTCGGGGGGGCTGGCTACACCTTC	CASSQDFGGAGYTF
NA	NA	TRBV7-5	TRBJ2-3	TGTGCCAGAAGCCAAGGCCGTCCCGGGACTTGGGCTTGGGGCTTCACAGATACGCAGTATTTT	CARSQGRPGTWAWGFTDTQYF
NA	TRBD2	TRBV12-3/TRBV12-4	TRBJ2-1	TGTGCCAGCAGCCCGAAGCGGGAAGGTGAGCAGTTCTTC	CASSPKREGEQFF
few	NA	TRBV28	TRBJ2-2	TGTGCCAGCAAGCGCGGGTCTCCGAACACCGGGGAGCTGTTTTTT	CASKRGSPNTGELFF
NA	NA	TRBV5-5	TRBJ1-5	TGTGCCAGCAGCTTGGTCGGGATTCAGCCCCAGCATTTT	CASSLVGIQPQHF
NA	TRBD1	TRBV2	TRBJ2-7	TGTGCCAGTACCGACAGGGGGGCCTACGAGCAGTACTTC	CASTDRGAYEQYF
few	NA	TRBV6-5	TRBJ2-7	TGTGCCAGCAGCCTCCGCCCCCGTCCCCTCGGCGAGCAGTACTTC	CASSLRPRPLGEQYF
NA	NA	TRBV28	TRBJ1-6	TGTGCCAGCAGTCCTTCGGGGAATAATTCACCCCTCCACTTT	CASSPSGNNSPLHF
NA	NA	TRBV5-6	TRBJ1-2	TGTGCCAGCAGCTTGGACCCTGGGCTGCGCAGTCTCGGCTACACCTTC	CASSLDPGLRSLGYTF
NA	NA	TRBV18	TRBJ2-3	TGTGCCAGCTCACCACTAGCAGAAGATACGCAGTATTTT	CASSPLAEDTQYF
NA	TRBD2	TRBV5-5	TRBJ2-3	TGTGCCAGCAGCTTGGGGCTAGCGGGGGCCCTTAACACAGATACGCAGTATTTT	CASSLGLAGALNTDTQYF
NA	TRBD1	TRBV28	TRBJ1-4	TGTGCCAGCAGTAAAAGACAGGGGGCAGGTCGTGAAAAACTGTTTTTT	CASSKRQGAGREKLFF
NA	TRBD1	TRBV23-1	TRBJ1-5	TGCGCCAGCACACATACAGGGGGCAATCAGCCCCAGCATTTT	CASTHTGGNQPQHF
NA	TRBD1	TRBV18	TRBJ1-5	TGTGCCAGCTCGCGCGGATCCGGGACAGTGCAGAGCAATCAGCCCCAGCATTTT	CASSRGSGTVQSNQPQHF
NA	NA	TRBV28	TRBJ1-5	TGTGCCAGCAGTTTATGGCAGGGTAATCAGCCCCAGCATTTT	CASSLWQGNQPQHF
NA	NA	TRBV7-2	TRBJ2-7	TGTGCCAGCAGCTTAGAACAGGCCGCCTACGAGCAGTACTTC	CASSLEQAAYEQYF
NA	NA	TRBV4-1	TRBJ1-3	TGCGCCAGCAGCCAAGATCCTCCGGGGGGGGCTGGAAACACCATATATTTT	CASSQDPPGGAGNTIYF
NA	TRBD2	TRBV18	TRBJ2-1	TGTGCCACCTACCCCCCTAGCGGGGGGGCTAATGAGCAGTTCTTC	CATYPPSGGANEQFF
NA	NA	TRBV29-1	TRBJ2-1	TGCAGCGTTGAAGATCTCCCACAGAACAATGAGCAGTTCTTC	CSVEDLPQNNEQFF
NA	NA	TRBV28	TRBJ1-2	TGTGCCAGCAGTTTAGACAGTGGCTACACCTTC	CASSLDSGYTF
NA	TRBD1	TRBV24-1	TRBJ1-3	TGTGCCACCAGTGACATGACAGGGAACGGAAACACCATATATTTT	CATSDMTGNGNTIYF
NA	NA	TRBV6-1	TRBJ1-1	TGTGCCAGCAGTTCAGACACAACTGAAGCTTTCTTT	CASSSDTTEAFF
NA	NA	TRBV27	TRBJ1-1	TGTGCCAGCAGTTTGATGCAGGATACTGAAGCTTTCTTT	CASSLMQDTEAFF
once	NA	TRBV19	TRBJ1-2	TGTGCCAGTAGTATAGTTGACAGCTATGGCTACACCTTC	CASSIVDSYGYTF
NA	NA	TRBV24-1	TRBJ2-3	TGTGCCACCAGTGACAGCGGCTTCCAAAATCGCGCACCAGATACGCAGTATTTT	CATSDSGFQNRAPDTQYF
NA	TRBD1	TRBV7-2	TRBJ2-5	TGTGCCAGCAGCTTAGGTTGGACAGGGTGGCAAGAGACCCAGTACTTC	CASSLGWTGWQETQYF
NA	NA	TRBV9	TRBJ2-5	TGTGCCAGCAGCGGATATGGACAAAACCAAGAGACCCAGTACTTC	CASSGYGQNQETQYF
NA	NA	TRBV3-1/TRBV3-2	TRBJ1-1	TGTGCCAGCAGCCAAGGGGCAGGGAACACTGAAGCTTTCTTT	CASSQGAGNTEAFF
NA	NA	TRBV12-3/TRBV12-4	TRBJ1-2	TGTGCCAGCAGTTTGAACAGAAACTATGGCTACACCTTC	CASSLNRNYGYTF
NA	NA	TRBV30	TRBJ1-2	TGTGCCTGGAGGCCCCTATTGGGGACTGGCTATGGCTACACCTTC	CAWRPLLGTGYGYTF